These 13 T cell receptor beta chains originate from one sample sequenced in a study of blood T cells in healthy people across ages. Together with a sample-barcoded 5' primer, a J-beta primer mix was included in a second PCR lasting roughly 7 to 11 cycles. In TCRdb, the 5' RACE reads were re-called with MiXCR into one record per CDR3 protein. The table lists 750,000 to 1,000,000 distinct CDR3 sequences, around 29% of them singletons. These data were also filed under a second study, of T cells of mothers and their children.

Sequencing was performed on blood. The receptors were gathered from a woman between 35 and 50 years old in good health.

This clonotype has ten or more counts. CDR3 in amino acids: CASSHPEESGTGVDEQYF. CDR3 coding DNA: TGCGCCAGCAGCCACCCCGAGGAGTCCGGGACAGGGGTCGACGAGCAGTACTTC. The chain links TRBV4-1 to TRBJ2-7; TRBD1 agrees at 10 bases. The V gene's germline CDR1 is MGHRA and CDR2 YSYEKL. Unmatched junction bases numbered 16, after V lost 3 bases and J lost 5 bases. CDR3 size: 18 residues.

This clonotype has more than one count but fewer than ten. This sequence joins TRBV7-2 and TRBJ1-2; no clear D gene. CDR3 length: 12 residues. CDR1 is SGHTA, CDR2 FQGNSA, per germline. The V end lost 5 bases, the J end lost 6 bases, and 10 bases lay between the germline ends. CDR3 nucleotide sequence: TGTGCCAGCAGCCGATACCAAAATGGCTACACCTTC. It codes for CASSRYQNGYTF.

This clonotype was seen many times. The rearrangement uses TRBV6-2 or TRBV6-3 and TRBJ2-3, with D possibly matching TRBD1 (6 bases). Trimming pared 5 bases from V and 2 bases from J, leaving 17 bases between. Germline CDR1 is MNHEY and CDR2 is SVGEGT. The length of the CDR3 is 16 residues. The CDR3 DNA reads as TGTGCCAGCAGTCTCGGGCAGGGGTCACTCACAGATACGCAGTATTTT. Translating gives CASSLGQGSLTDTQYF.

Notes on this clonotype: A much larger clone lies one base from this, so it may be a read error. CDR3 protein: CATPRRVNSPLHF. CDR3 nucleotide sequence: TGTGCCACTCCTAGAAGGGTCAATTCACCCCTCCACTTT. The V and J genes are TRBV6-5 and TRBJ1-6, with D uncertain. There are 13 residues in the CDR3. V gave up 10 bases and J gave up 7 bases, with 14 bases separating them. From germline, CDR1 is MNHEY and CDR2 SVGAGI.

The chain uses TRBV7-2 and TRBJ1-2; D not resolved. The V end lost 6 bases, the J end lost 6 bases, and 8 bases lay between the germline ends. This CDR3 spans 11 amino acids. Germline CDR1 SGHTA, CDR2 FQGNSA. This chain's CDR3 is CASSTVDGYTF. In DNA form, the CDR3 reads TGTGCCAGCAGTACCGTAGATGGCTACACCTTC.

This chain uses TRBV12-3 or TRBV12-4 with TRBJ2-5; 8 bases align to TRBD1. Losses at the gene ends were 2 bases for V and 7 bases for J; bases not matched to a gene: 12. This CDR3 region has 16 residues. In DNA, the CDR3 is TGTGCCAGCAGTTTAAGGTCAGGGGGCCTCAAAGGGACCCAGTACTTC. Encoded protein: CASSLRSGGLKGTQYF.

J is TRBJ2-5 and V is TRBV19, with 11 bases matching TRBD2. CDR3 length: 13 amino acids. Germline loops: CDR1 LNHDA, CDR2 SQIVND (reference sequence). J gave up 4 bases and V 11 bases, and 6 bases lay outside the gene matches. The CDR3 reads CAGAGLAAETQYF. The DNA for the CDR3 is TGTGCCGGTGCGGGACTAGCGGCAGAGACCCAGTACTTC.

The table lists this clonotype with many counts. The chain joins TRBV28 to TRBJ1-2; D is uncertain. Germline assignment: CDR1 MDHEN and CDR2 SYDVKM. Trimming took off 1 base at V and 4 bases at J, with 10 bases between the two ends. The CDR3 spans 14 residues. This chain's CDR3 is CASSLFSVTYGYTF. CDR3 sequence (DNA): TGTGCCAGCAGTTTATTCTCGGTTACCTATGGCTACACCTTC.

Many counts were recorded for this clonotype. V gene TRBV24-1 combines with J gene TRBJ2-5; D unresolved. Germline V lookup: CDR1 KGHDR, CDR2 SFDVKD. The V end was cut by 9 bases, the J end by 3 bases, with 10 bases between. CDR3 length: 12 amino acids. The CDR3 DNA reads TGTGCCACCGGAACAGAGGAAGAGACCCAGTACTTC. Translated: CATGTEEETQYF.

This clonotype was seen more than once but under ten times. The chain employs TRBV9 and TRBJ2-1; D uncertain. Per germline, CDR1 SGDLS and CDR2 YYNGEE. The CDR3 extends over 14 amino acids. V was clipped by 0 bases and J by 8 bases, with 12 bases between them. The CDR3 loop is CASSVVLDGHEQFF. DNA for the CDR3: TGTGCCAGCAGCGTAGTGCTAGATGGGCATGAGCAGTTCTTC.

V is TRBV19 and J is TRBJ1-2; no clear D. The CDR3 contains 14 residues. Trimming took 3 bases from V and 4 from J, leaving 12 bases between them. Germline CDR1 and CDR2: LNHDA and SQIVND (reference sequence). The CDR3 reads CASSMKGGTYGYTF. Written as DNA, the CDR3 is TGTGCCAGTAGTATGAAGGGTGGCACCTATGGCTACACCTTC.

The V call is TRBV29-1, the J call TRBJ2-1; D possibly corresponds to TRBD1 (5 bases). The closer fit of TRBJ2-7 to the DNA end suggests the J call may be wrong. CDR1 is SQVTM and CDR2 is ANQGSEA in the germline V gene. This CDR3 has 15 residues. The CDR3 loop is CSATPGFSSYNEQYF. DNA for the CDR3: TGCAGCGCCACTCCAGGGTTTAGCTCCTACAATGAGCAGTACTTC.

In this sample, this clonotype turned up many times. This chain joins TRBV20-1 and TRBJ1-5; 9 bases fit TRBD1. Germline V gives CDR1 DFQATT, CDR2 SNEGSKA (reference sequence). V lost 6 bases and J lost 7; bases outside the gene matches: 7. The CDR3 spans 13 residues. The CDR3 DNA reads TGCAGTGCGATGGACAGGGGTAACCAGCCCCAGCATTTT. As protein: CSAMDRGNQPQHF.